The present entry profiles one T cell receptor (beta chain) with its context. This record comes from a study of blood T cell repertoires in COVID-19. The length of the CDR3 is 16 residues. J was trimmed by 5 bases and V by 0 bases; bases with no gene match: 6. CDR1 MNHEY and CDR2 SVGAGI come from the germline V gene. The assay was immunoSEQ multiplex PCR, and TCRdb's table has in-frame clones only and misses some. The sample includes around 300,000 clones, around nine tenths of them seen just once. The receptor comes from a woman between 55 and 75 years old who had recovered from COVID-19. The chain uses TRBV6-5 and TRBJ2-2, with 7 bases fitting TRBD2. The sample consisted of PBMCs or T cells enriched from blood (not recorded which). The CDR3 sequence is CASSYSGGVRTGELFF. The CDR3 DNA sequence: TGTGCCAGCAGTTACTCGGGGGGGGTGCGAACCGGGGAGCTGTTTTTT.